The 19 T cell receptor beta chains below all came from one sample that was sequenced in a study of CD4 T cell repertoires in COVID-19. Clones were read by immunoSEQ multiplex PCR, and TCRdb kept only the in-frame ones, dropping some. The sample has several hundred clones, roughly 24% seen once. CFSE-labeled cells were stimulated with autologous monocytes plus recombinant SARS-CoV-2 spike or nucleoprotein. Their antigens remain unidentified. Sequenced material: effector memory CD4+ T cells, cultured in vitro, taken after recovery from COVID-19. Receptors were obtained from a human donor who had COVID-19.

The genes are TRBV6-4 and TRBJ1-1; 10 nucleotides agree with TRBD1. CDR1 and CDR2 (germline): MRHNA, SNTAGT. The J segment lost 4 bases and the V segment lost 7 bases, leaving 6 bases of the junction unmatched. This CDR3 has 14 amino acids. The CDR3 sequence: CASTRDRGATEAFF. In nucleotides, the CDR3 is TGTGCCAGCACCCGGGACAGGGGTGCCACTGAAGCTTTCTTT.

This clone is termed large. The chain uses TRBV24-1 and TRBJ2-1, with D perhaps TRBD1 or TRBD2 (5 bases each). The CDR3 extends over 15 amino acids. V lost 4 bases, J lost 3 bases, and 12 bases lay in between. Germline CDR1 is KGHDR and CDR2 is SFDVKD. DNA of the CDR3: TGTGCCACCAGTGACCACCGGGACGGCTACAATGAGCAGTTCTTC. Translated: CATSDHRDGYNEQFF.

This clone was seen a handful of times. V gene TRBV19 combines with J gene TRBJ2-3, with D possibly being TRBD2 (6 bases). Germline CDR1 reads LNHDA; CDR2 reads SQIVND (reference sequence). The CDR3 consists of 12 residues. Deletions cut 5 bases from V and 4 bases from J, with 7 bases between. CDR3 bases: TGTGCCAGTAGTTCGGGGGCAGATACGCAGTATTTT. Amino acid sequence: CASSSGADTQYF.

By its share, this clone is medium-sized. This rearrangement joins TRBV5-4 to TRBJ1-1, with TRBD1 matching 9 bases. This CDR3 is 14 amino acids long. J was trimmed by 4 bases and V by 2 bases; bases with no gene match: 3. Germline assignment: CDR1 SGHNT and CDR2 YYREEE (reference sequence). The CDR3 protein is CASSFGQGPTEAFF. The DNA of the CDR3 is TGTGCCAGCAGCTTCGGACAGGGGCCCACTGAAGCTTTCTTT.

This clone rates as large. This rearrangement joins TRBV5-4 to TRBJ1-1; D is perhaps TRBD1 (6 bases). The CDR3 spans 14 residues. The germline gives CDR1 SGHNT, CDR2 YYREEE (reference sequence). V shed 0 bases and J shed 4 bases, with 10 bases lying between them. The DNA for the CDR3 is TGTGCCAGCAGCTTGGGACAGGACCCCACTGAAGCTTTCTTT. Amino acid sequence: CASSLGQDPTEAFF.

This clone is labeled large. The CDR3 reads CASSLERGHEAFF. For the CDR3, the DNA is TGTGCCAGCAGCTTAGAAAGGGGTCATGAAGCTTTCTTT. This chain links TRBV7-2 with TRBJ1-1, with D maybe TRBD1 (5 bases). The ends were cut back, 1 base at V and 7 bases at J, with 10 bases in the middle. CDR3 length equals 13 residues. Looked up from germline, CDR1 is SGHTA and CDR2 is FQGNSA. The whole variable domain, remainder taken from reference TRBV7-2 and TRBJ1-1, is GAGVSQSPSNKVTEKGKDVELRCDPISGHTALYWYRQSLGQGLEFLIYFQGNSAPDKSGLPSDRFSAERTGGSVSTLTIQRTQQEDSAVYLCASSLERGHEAFFGQGTRLTVV.

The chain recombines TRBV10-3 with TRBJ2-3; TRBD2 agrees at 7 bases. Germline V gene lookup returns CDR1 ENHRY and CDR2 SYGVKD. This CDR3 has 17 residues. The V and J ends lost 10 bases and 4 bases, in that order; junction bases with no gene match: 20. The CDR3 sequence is CATGEGLRTLQPDTQYF. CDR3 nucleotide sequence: TGTGCCACGGGGGAGGGGCTTCGAACACTCCAGCCAGATACGCAGTATTTT.

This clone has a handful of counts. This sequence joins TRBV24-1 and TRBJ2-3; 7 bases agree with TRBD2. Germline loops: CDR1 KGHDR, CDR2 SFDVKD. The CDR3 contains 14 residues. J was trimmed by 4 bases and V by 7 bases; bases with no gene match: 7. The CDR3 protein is CATSPGGGSDTQYF. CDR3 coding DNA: TGTGCCACCAGCCCGGGGGGAGGGTCAGATACGCAGTATTTT.

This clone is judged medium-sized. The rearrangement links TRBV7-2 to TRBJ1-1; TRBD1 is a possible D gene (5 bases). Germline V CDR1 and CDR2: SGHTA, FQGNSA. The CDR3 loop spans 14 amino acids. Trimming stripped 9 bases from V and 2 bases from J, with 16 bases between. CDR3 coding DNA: TGTGCCAGTTGGGAGGGGATAAGAAACACTGAAGCTTTCTTT. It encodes CASWEGIRNTEAFF.

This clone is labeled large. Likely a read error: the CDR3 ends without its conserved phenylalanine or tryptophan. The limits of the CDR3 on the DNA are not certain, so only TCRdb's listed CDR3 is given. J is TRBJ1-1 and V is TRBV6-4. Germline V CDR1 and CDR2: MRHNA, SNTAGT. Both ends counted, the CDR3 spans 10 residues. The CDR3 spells CASSDKNGAV.

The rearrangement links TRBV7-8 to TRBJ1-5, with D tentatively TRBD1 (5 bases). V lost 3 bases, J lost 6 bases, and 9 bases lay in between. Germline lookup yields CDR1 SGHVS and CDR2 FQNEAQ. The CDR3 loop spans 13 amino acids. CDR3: CASSLGRTQPQHF. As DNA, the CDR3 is TGTGCCAGCAGCTTGGGGCGCACTCAGCCCCAGCATTTT.

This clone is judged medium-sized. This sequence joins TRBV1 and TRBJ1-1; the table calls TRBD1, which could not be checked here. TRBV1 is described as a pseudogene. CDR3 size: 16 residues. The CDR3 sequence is CTSSQEPVEGVGEAFF. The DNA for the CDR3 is TGCACCAGCAGCCAAGAACCCGTGGAAGGGGTTGGTGAAGCTTTCTTT.

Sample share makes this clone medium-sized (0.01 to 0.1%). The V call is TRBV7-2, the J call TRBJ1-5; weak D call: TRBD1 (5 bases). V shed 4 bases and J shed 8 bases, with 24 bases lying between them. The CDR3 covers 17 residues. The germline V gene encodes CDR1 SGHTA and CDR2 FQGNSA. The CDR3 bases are TGTGCCAGCAGCTCCACTTTTCTGGGGCACGGTGGAGAGCCCCAGCATTTT. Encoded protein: CASSSTFLGHGGEPQHF.

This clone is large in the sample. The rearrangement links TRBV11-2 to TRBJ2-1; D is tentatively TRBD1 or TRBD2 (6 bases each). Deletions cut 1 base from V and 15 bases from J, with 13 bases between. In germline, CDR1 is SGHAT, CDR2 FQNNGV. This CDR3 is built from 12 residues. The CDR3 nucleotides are TGTGCCAGCAGCTTAGGAGGAGAGGGGGGGTTCTTC. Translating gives CASSLGGEGGFF.

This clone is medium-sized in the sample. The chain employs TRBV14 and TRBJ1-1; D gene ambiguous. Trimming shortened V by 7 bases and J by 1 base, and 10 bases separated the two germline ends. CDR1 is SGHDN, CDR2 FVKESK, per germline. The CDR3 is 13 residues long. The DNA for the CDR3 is TGTGCCAGCAACCGGAATACGAACACTGAAGCTTTCTTT. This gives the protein CASNRNTNTEAFF.

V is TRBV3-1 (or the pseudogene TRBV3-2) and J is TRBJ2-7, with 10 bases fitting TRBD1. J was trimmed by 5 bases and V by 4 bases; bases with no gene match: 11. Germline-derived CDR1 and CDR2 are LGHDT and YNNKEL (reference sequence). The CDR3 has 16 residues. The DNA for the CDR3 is TGTGCCAGCAGCCCATCGGACAGGGGGGTTAGCCACGAGCAGTACTTC. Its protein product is CASSPSDRGVSHEQYF.

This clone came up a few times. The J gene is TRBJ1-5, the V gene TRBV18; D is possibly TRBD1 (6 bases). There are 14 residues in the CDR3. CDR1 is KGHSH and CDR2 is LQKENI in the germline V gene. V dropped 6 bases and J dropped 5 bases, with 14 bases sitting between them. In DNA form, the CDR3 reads TGTGCCAGCTCGCCGGACAGCAAAGATCAGCCCCAGCATTTT. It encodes CASSPDSKDQPQHF.

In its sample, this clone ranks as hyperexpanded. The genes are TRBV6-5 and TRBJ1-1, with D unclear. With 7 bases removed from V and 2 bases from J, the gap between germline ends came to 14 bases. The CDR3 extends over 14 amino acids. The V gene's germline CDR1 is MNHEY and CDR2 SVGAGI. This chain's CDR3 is CASKKLQDNTEAFF. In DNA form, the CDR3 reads TGTGCCAGCAAGAAACTCCAGGATAACACTGAAGCTTTCTTT.

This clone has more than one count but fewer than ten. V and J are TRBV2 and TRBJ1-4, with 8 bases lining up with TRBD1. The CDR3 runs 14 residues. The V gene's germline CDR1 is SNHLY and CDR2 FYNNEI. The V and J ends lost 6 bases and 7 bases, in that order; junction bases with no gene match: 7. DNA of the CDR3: TGTGCCAGCAGCAAAAACAGGGGGGGTGAAAAACTGTTTTTT. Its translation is CASSKNRGGEKLFF. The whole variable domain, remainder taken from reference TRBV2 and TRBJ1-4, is EPEVTQTPSHQVTQMGQEVILRCVPISNHLYFYWYRQILGQKVEFLVSFYNNEISEKSEIFDDQFSVERPDGSNFTLKIRSTKLEDSAMYFCASSKNRGGEKLFFGSGTQLSVL.